A selection of T cell receptor beta chains follows, all from one sample in a study of regulatory T cells in long-lasting Graves disease. From the multiplex PCR reads, TCRdb called clonotypes with MiXCR, one entry per CDR3 protein. Here the sample spans about 540,000 distinct CDR3 sequences, roughly 12% being singletons. In addition, the sample was reused for a study of T cells in Graves' hyperthyroidism and ophthalmopathy.

The specimen comprised peripheral blood mononuclear cells (PBMCs), sampled at new diagnosis, from a patient treated with antithyroid drugs. These receptors were taken from a man younger than 45 with Graves disease. CDR3s include the opening cysteine and the closing phenylalanine or tryptophan. D genes are given only for firm matches. Size is stated for part of the rows, as once, few or many counts, or as a class when the clone is expanded.

clone_size,v_call,j_call,d_call,cdr3_nt,cdr3_aa
many,TRBV6-2/TRBV6-3,TRBJ2-1,-,TGTGCCAGCAACCCAGGGGGGCGGTACAATGAGCAGTTCTTC,CASNPGGRYNEQFF
many,TRBV12-3/TRBV12-4,TRBJ1-5,-,TGTGCCAGCGGAAAAAGCAATCAGCCCCAGCATTTT,CASGKSNQPQHF
many,TRBV5-1,TRBJ1-1,-,TGCGCCAGCAGCTTGAAGGCGACCGATGTGAACACTGAAGCTTTCTTT,CASSLKATDVNTEAFF
-,TRBV11-3,TRBJ1-6,TRBD1,TGTGCCAGCAGCTGGAGGGACAGCAAAAATTCACCCCTCCACTTT,CASSWRDSKNSPLHF
many,TRBV6-9,TRBJ1-1,-,TGTGCCAGCAGTTACTTCGCATCGGGGAACACTGAAGCTTTCTTT,CASSYFASGNTEAFF
many,TRBV20-1,TRBJ2-7,TRBD2,TGCAGTGCTAGAGATCGCGGCGCGGGAGAAACGGGGGAGCAGTACTTC,CSARDRGAGETGEQYF
few,TRBV6-5,TRBJ2-3,TRBD2,TGTGCCAGCAGTTCATTGGGACTAGCGAGCACAGATACGCAGTATTTT,CASSSLGLASTDTQYF
-,TRBV5-1,TRBJ2-7,TRBD2,TGCGCCAGCAGCTCTCCGGGACTAGCGGATAAATCCTACGAGCAGTACTTC,CASSSPGLADKSYEQYF
many,TRBV15,TRBJ2-7,-,TGTGCCACCAGCAGAGATCTCACTTACGAGCAGTACTTC,CATSRDLTYEQYF
many,TRBV5-1,TRBJ2-3,TRBD2,TGTGCCAGCAGCTCTGGGGGACTAGCGGTACGTCATACGCAGTATTTT,CASSSGGLAVRHTQYF
many,TRBV6-2/TRBV6-3,TRBJ2-7,TRBD2,TGTGCCAGCGCCAGCGGGACTTCGGCCTACGAGCAGTACTTC,CASASGTSAYEQYF
many,TRBV2,TRBJ1-6,-,TGTGCCAGCAGTGTAACATCTTATAATTCACCCCTCCACTTT,CASSVTSYNSPLHF
-,TRBV20-1,TRBJ2-6,-,TGCAGTGCTAGGGACGTTTCTGGGGCCAACGTCCTGACTTTC,CSARDVSGANVLTF
-,TRBV6-2/TRBV6-3,TRBJ2-1,-,TGTGCCAGCAGTTGGATAGGGGGAGGGCCCCAATCCGAGCAGTTCTTC,CASSWIGGGPQSEQFF
few,TRBV10-3,TRBJ1-2,-,TGTGCCATCATGGCTGACAGAGAAAATGGCTACACCTTC,CAIMADRENGYTF
-,TRBV11-2,TRBJ2-7,-,TGTGCCAGCAGCTTCAGGCGGGAATCTTTTATCGTCTACGAGCAGTACTTC,CASSFRRESFIVYEQYF
many,TRBV10-3,TRBJ2-1,TRBD1,TGTGCCAGTGCCCCTGGGGGACAGGGCAACAATGAGCAGTTCTTC,CASAPGGQGNNEQFF
many,TRBV6-6,TRBJ2-5,-,TGTGCCAGCAGTTACTCGGTGGAAGCGAGGGAGACCCAGTACTTC,CASSYSVEARETQYF
many,TRBV15,TRBJ1-2,-,TGTGCCACCAGCGTGGGCAGGGACTATGGCTACACCTTC,CATSVGRDYGYTF
many,TRBV18,TRBJ1-1,TRBD1,TGTGCCAGCTCACCTAAGACAGGGCTCAACACTGAAGCTTTCTTT,CASSPKTGLNTEAFF
many,TRBV27,TRBJ1-5,-,TGTGCCAGCAGTTTAAGGGTCGGCAATCAGCCCCAGCATTTT,CASSLRVGNQPQHF
many,TRBV2,TRBJ2-2,TRBD1,TGTGCCAGCAGTGAAGCGGGACAGGGAATAAACACCGGGGAGCTGTTTTTT,CASSEAGQGINTGELFF